This TCR beta chain derives from a study of cytomegalovirus exposure and HLA in healthy donors. The PCR made use of 60 Vbeta and 13 Jbeta primers. TCRdb's table, derived via immunoSEQ multiplex PCR, lists solely in-frame clones and lacks some. The sample lists about 170,000 clones, 79% occurring once. The ends were cut back, 8 bases at V and 6 bases at J, with 11 bases in the middle. The CDR3 consists of 13 residues. Germline V lookup: CDR1 MNHEY, CDR2 SVGAGI. The clonotype comes from a woman aged 45-65 years in good health and CMV-seronegative. Material: PBMCs. V and J are TRBV6-5 and TRBJ1-6; tentatively, D is TRBD1 (5 bases). The CDR3 reads CASARQINSPLHF. The CDR3 region has the DNA TGTGCCAGCGCGAGACAGATTAATTCACCCCTCCACTTT.